This TCR beta chain originates from a study of somatic mutations in cytotoxic T cells in rheumatoid arthritis. Study-wide points: There was no knowledge of the antigen targets of the expanded CD8+ clones. Statistically, CD8+ T-cell clonality was not significantly distinct between individuals with rheumatoid arthritis and age-matched healthy controls. In rheumatoid arthritis patients, unlike healthy controls, CD8+ clonality rose with age.

There are 13 residues in the CDR3. Germline V gene data show CDR1 as MDHEN and CDR2 as SYDVKM. After removal of 11 bases from V and 0 bases from J, the junction contained 6 bases not matched to a gene. Repertoires were generated with immunoSEQ multiplex PCR, while TCRdb's copy carries only in-frame clones and drops some. Of about 10,000 clones listed, around 74% were seen once; the top ten hold about 22%. In the case of this clone: Its antigen is currently unknown.

The chain employs TRBV28 and TRBJ1-2, with 7 bases matching TRBD1. The sample was CD8+ T cells sorted from blood. This sequence originates from a man aged 50-60 years in good health. CDR3 in DNA: TGTGCCTCCCGGGACAGAGCTAACTATGGCTACACCTTC. This codes for CASRDRANYGYTF.